This T cell receptor (beta chain) was identified in a study of post-analysis software for immune sequencing data. Notes on this clonotype: Antigen unknown.

TCR beta cDNA libraries included unique molecular identifiers. TCRdb re-called the PCR reads with MiXCR, one entry per CDR3 protein. The sample holds approximately 730,000 distinct CDR3 sequences, 35% to 55% seen once. The CDR3 runs to 15 residues. V was pared by 2 bases and J by 0 bases, with 8 bases between. Germline V lookup: CDR1 MNHNY, CDR2 SVGAGI (reference sequence). Study-wide findings and caveats: People with multiple sclerosis had a significantly lower normalized Chao1 diversity than controls did. TRBV5-6, TRBV5-1 and TRBV20-1 were among roughly 5 TRBV segments more frequent in patients than controls.

This receptor was obtained from a girl under 18 with multiple sclerosis. Source material: blood. This sequence joins TRBV6-6 and TRBJ2-4; D remains unclear. The CDR3 DNA reads as TGTGCCAGCAGTTACGGCGTTTTAGCCAAAAACATTCAGTACTTC. It yields the protein CASSYGVLAKNIQYF.